This record covers a single T cell receptor (beta chain). This sample stems from a study of cytomegalovirus exposure and HLA in healthy donors. PCR employed 60 Vbeta and 13 Jbeta primers. Using immunoSEQ multiplex PCR, the repertoire was profiled, and TCRdb retains in-frame clones only, with some absent. In the table there are about 120,000 clones, around 75% of which are singletons. This CDR3 is built from 16 residues. Germline V CDR1 and CDR2: SGHDT, YYEEEE. V shed 4 bases, J shed 4 bases, and the junction held 10 bases outside the gene matches. The chain employs TRBV5-6 and TRBJ2-3; 9 positions match TRBD1. This sequence originates from a woman aged 18-35 years in good health and CMV-seronegative. The sequenced material came from PBMCs. In DNA, the CDR3 is TGTGCCAGCAGCGCTACTCGGACAGGGGAGGCAGATACGCAGTATTTT. Its protein is CASSATRTGEADTQYF.